Listed below are T cell receptor beta chains from one sample, sequenced in a study of T-cell memory formation after mild COVID-19. One entry per CDR3 protein, called by TCRdb with MiXCR from the 5' RACE reads. The sample records about 350,000 distinct CDR3 sequences, roughly 13% being singletons. The sample consisted of PBMCs or a T cell subset sorted from them (not recorded which). All receptors come from a man younger than 35 who had mild COVID-19 (a few samples of this study predate the infection). Cell type and time point are not known. CDR3s leave out the opening cysteine and the closing phenylalanine or tryptophan. Clone size is not always given. Where it is, it says once, few, many or a class for expanded clones.

clone_size | j_call | v_call | cdr3_aa
. | TRBJ2-1 | TRBV7-2 | ASSLTGQGASNEQF
. | TRBJ1-1 | TRBV6-2/TRBV6-3 | ASGRAGHTEAF
few | TRBJ2-3 | TRBV28 | ASSVPEGADLTDTQY
. | TRBJ1-1 | TRBV7-2 | ASIQYTEAF
few | TRBJ2-5 | TRBV20-1 | SARDTRGPESPETQY
. | TRBJ2-1 | TRBV5-1 | ASSPRTGTSGGAYNEQF
. | TRBJ2-2 | TRBV5-5 | ASSPDRGRDTGELF
. | TRBJ2-3 | TRBV10-3 | AITGTSTDTQY
few | TRBJ1-4 | TRBV20-1 | SAREGRNEKLF
. | TRBJ2-5 | TRBV5-5 | ASSLGGHEETQY
. | TRBJ1-5 | TRBV18 | ASSPHRDQPQH
. | TRBJ2-4 | TRBV6-1 | ASSPIPYGKNIQY
many | TRBJ1-1 | TRBV19 | ASSPSGGTEAF
. | TRBJ1-1 | TRBV3-1 | ASSPGVLILTEAF
few | TRBJ2-3 | TRBV24-1 | ATRDGSDTQY
. | TRBJ1-5 | TRBV6-5 | ASSLRDTNQPQH
few | TRBJ1-6 | TRBV27 | ASTPFGGYNSPLH
many | TRBJ2-1 | TRBV7-2 | ASSPQGLLTVSSYNEQF
few | TRBJ2-2 | TRBV7-9 | ASRPGEENTGELF
few | TRBJ2-1 | TRBV13 | ASSLRFGVAGDPYNEQF
many | TRBJ2-3 | TRBV20-1 | SAIPSGGLSTDTQY
few | TRBJ1-1 | TRBV5-1 | ASSLTYRGTEAF
few | TRBJ1-2 | TRBV7-9 | ASSFSLEGYGYT
. | TRBJ1-1 | TRBV7-7 | ASSLHWGRAAF
few | TRBJ1-2 | TRBV12-3/TRBV12-4 | ASSLSARRGYGYT
few | TRBJ2-1 | TRBV5-1 | ASSLGSDNEQF
few | TRBJ1-5 | TRBV2 | ASSRTGFRNQPQH
. | TRBJ1-2 | TRBV11-2 | ASSMGQYGYT
many | TRBJ2-1 | TRBV7-9 | ASSLAVSIRQF
. | TRBJ1-1 | TRBV6-1 | ASRLTTGTEAF
. | TRBJ2-7 | TRBV30 | AWSGQGAASEQY
few | TRBJ2-3 | TRBV20-1 | SARAGLQGPDTQY
. | TRBJ2-1 | TRBV20-1 | RAPTGLAGNNEQF
many | TRBJ2-7 | TRBV7-2 | ASSYTGDYEQY
many | TRBJ2-3 | TRBV7-3 | ASSSGTGRTDTQY
. | TRBJ2-7 | TRBV10-3 | AIRDTGLSYEQY
few | TRBJ2-7 | TRBV20-1 | SAGQGRAYEQY
few | TRBJ1-1 | TRBV6-5 | ASSYHPQGWTEAF
few | TRBJ2-7 | TRBV3-1 | ASSQPGQGSYEQY
many | TRBJ2-5 | TRBV9 | ASSVDGSQETQY
few | TRBJ2-7 | TRBV19 | ASSNPGSPYEQY
few | TRBJ2-5 | TRBV29-1 | SGGLGAWQETQY
few | TRBJ2-3 | TRBV5-3 | ARSPLQTSGKGDTQY
few | TRBJ1-4 | TRBV12-3/TRBV12-4 | ASRREGQGPTGGSGKLF
few | TRBJ2-3 | TRBV15 | ATSSERGGADTQY
few | TRBJ1-1 | TRBV4-3 | ASSQVYRANTEAF
many | TRBJ2-3 | TRBV12-3/TRBV12-4 | ASSFRLPDSTDTQY
. | TRBJ1-6 | TRBV4-3 | ASSQDVGEGVGSPLH
many | TRBJ2-3 | TRBV4-1 | ASSQEGGPSTDTQY